This T cell receptor (beta chain) emerged from a study of blood T cell repertoires in COVID-19. As for the study in general: Researchers got acute and convalescent COVID-19 samples from the United States, Italy and Spain. From T cells, B-cell-depleted T cells, or PBMCs came the material, which was cDNA or gDNA.

Original data processing: How many nucleated cells were present was estimated from reference gene primer amplification. This table comes from immunoSEQ multiplex PCR, and its TCRdb copy is limited to in-frame clones, with some not included. The DNA was the basis for D and trimming; V, J and clone size are from that table. The sample yields roughly 55,000 clones, 65% to 85% seen once. This receptor was taken from a human donor with active or convalescent COVID-19. The donor label of this sample is uncertain. Sequenced input: peripheral blood.

CDR3 sequence: CAWGRDYSTDTQYF. DNA of the CDR3: TGTGCCTGGGGCCGGGACTATTCCACAGATACGCAGTATTTT. The V gene is TRBV30, the J gene TRBJ2-3; TRBD2 matches at 7 bases. The CDR3 sequence is 14 residues long. The V and J ends lost 5 bases and 2 bases, in that order; junction bases with no gene match: 7. Germline loops: CDR1 GTSNPN, CDR2 SVGIG (reference sequence).